This TCR beta chain was recorded in a study of human T cells and chemical hapten exposure. Germline V gene lookup returns CDR1 MNHEY and CDR2 SVGAGI. This CDR3 has 13 residues. V lost 6 bases and J lost 5, with 13 bases in between. This clonotype was picked up many times. Time point noted: patch test 3, about 24 weeks after DPC sensitization. Noted treatment: therapeutic diphenylcyclopropenone sensitization with weekly scalp DPC. From the RACE reads, TCRdb called clonotypes with MiXCR, one entry per CDR3 protein. The table includes 100,000 to 150,000 distinct CDR3 sequences, about 11% detected once. This chain uses TRBV6-5 with TRBJ1-2, with D hard to call. This clonotype originated in a woman aged 45-59 years with alopecia areata. Some clones in this sample may be carry-over from other donors' samples. Source: whole blood, taken in connection with sensitization to the hapten diphenylcyclopropenone (DPC). CDR3 sequence: CASRPDGLYGYTF. Here the CDR3 DNA reads TGTGCCAGCAGGCCCGACGGCTTATATGGCTACACCTTC.